This TCR beta chain was captured in a study of blood T cells in healthy people across ages. Findings of the study overall: One million T cells yielded diversity estimates that were considered underestimates. Fewer expanded clones and more diversity marked long-lived versus aged donors.

Donor samples were obtained from healthy Caucasian individuals from Russia, aged about 6 to 100. In this sample, this clonotype turned up once. Its target is not known. The authors ran a second PCR of about 6 to 11 cycles using a sample-barcoded 5' primer and a J-beta primer mix. TCRdb ran MiXCR on the 5' RACE reads and lists one entry per CDR3 protein. The sample carries approximately 350,000 distinct CDR3 sequences, 45% to 60% recorded once. This receptor was obtained from a man aged 60-69 years in good health. Specimen: blood.

In DNA form, the CDR3 reads TGTGCCTGGAGGGAAAGTGGGACAGCCTATTCACCCCTCCACTTT. It is translated as CAWRESGTAYSPLHF. The rearrangement uses TRBV30 and TRBJ1-6, with 7 bases fitting TRBD1. CDR3 length: 15 amino acids. Germline lookup yields CDR1 GTSNPN and CDR2 SVGIG (reference sequence). V lost 3 bases and J lost 8; bases outside the gene matches: 10.